This T cell receptor (beta chain) is drawn from a study of siplizumab effects on memory and regulatory T cells. General study findings and limits: Tregs that proliferated in siplizumab cultures did not have their suppressive function confirmed. Siplizumab produced a significant drop in alloreactive sequences attributable to unstimulated CD4+ memory cells.

For this clone: Its antigen is not known.

Trimming removed 4 bases from V and 8 bases from J, with 18 bases in between. The CDR3 is 14 amino acids. Per germline, CDR1 SGHRS and CDR2 YFSETQ. Per individual sample, 9.9 x 10^4 or so TCR templates were assayed. Only in-frame clones appear in the TCRdb table, and some are missing; sequencing was by immunoSEQ multiplex PCR. The sample shows more than 85,000 clones, 75% to 95% of them seen only once. The receptor was derived from a human donor in good health. Some clones in this sample may be carry-over from other donors' samples. The chain uses TRBV5-1 and TRBJ2-5; maybe TRBD1 (6 bases). Sequenced sample: CD4+ T cells sorted from blood. CDR3 in DNA: TGCGCCAGCAGCCAGGGGCCATCGATGGTAACCCAGTACTTC. Amino acids: CASSQGPSMVTQYF. The full variable domain, rest sourced from reference TRBV5-1 and TRBJ2-5, is KAGVTQTPRYLIKTRGQQVTLSCSPISGHRSVSWYQQTPGQGLQFLFEYFSETQRNKGNFPGRFSGRQFSNSRSEMNVSTLELGDSALYLCASSQGPSMVTQYFGPGTRLLVL.